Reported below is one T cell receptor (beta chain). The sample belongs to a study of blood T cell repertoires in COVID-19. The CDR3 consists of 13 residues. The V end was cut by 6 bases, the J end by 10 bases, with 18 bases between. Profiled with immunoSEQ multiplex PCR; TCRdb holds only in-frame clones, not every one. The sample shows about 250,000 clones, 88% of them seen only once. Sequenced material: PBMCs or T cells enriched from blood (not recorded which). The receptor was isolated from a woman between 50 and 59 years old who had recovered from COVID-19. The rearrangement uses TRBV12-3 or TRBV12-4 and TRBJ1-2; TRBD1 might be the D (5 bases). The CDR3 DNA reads TGTGCCAGCAGCCCTGGGGGGACCCCCTCCTACACCTTC. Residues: CASSPGGTPSYTF.